This T cell receptor beta chain was found in a study of blood T cell repertoires in COVID-19. Study-level information: Sites across the United States, Italy and Spain contributed samples from acute and convalescent COVID-19. Nucleic acid was either cDNA or gDNA, and it came from T cells, B-cell-depleted T cells, or PBMCs.

Original data processing: Reference gene primer amplification yielded estimated nucleated cell counts. Only in-frame clones appear in the TCRdb table, and some are missing; sequencing was by immunoSEQ multiplex PCR. D and trimming come from the DNA, and the V and J calls and clone size come from that table. The sample holds fewer than 350,000 clones; approximately 87% are singletons and the top ten take more than 10%. Trimming pared 5 bases from V and 1 base from J, leaving 15 bases between. CDR3 length: 16 amino acids. CDR1 MNHEY and CDR2 SMNVEV come from the germline V gene (reference sequence). Patients of the Seattle cohort, enrolled during active infection, were followed longitudinally.

Sequencing input: peripheral blood. This sequence was found in a woman aged 25 to 39 with COVID-19, enrolled during active disease. V gene TRBV27 combines with J gene TRBJ2-1, with D tentatively TRBD2 (5 bases). In nucleotides, the CDR3 is TGTGCCAGCAGTCCAAGTGGACTCCTTTCCTACAATGAGCAGTTCTTC. Amino acid sequence: CASSPSGLLSYNEQFF.